The sample holds a few counts of the clone carrying this T cell receptor (beta chain). Its target is unknown. The data belong to a study of cytomegalovirus exposure and HLA in healthy donors. Study-wide results and limits: A later analysis associated around 17,000 TCR beta sequences with HLA alleles at a 0.05 false discovery rate.

Use of 60 Vbeta and 13 Jbeta primers characterized the PCR. Profiled with immunoSEQ multiplex PCR; TCRdb holds only in-frame clones, not every one. The table lists around 150,000 clones, 60% to 70% of them singletons. V was pared by 6 bases and J by 0 bases, with 12 bases between. CDR1 is MNHNS, CDR2 SASEGT, per germline. The CDR3 consists of 15 residues. The clonotype comes from a woman aged 60-70 years in good health and CMV-seropositive. This chain joins TRBV6-1 and TRBJ1-3; TRBD1 might be the D (5 bases). The sample consisted of PBMCs. In nucleotides, the CDR3 is TGTGCCAGCAGCGAGGGGACTTACTCTGGAAACACCATATATTTT. As protein: CASSEGTYSGNTIYF.